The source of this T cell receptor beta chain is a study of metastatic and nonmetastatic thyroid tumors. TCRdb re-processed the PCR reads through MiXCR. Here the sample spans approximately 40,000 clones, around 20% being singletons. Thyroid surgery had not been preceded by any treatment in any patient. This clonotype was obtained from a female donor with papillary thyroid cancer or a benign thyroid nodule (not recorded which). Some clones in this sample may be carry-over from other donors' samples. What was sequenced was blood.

The chain's CDR3 is CASSAYRGRNNSPLHF. The CDR3 nucleotides read TGTGCCAGCAGTGCTTACAGGGGGCGAAATAATTCACCCCTCCACTTT. The chain carries TRBV2 and TRBJ1-6, with TRBD1 matching 9 bases. Germline values: CDR1 SNHLY, CDR2 FYNNEI. With V trimmed by 4 bases and J by 5 bases, 6 bases remained unmatched. The CDR3 runs to 16 residues.